This paragraph covers one TCR beta chain sequence. Its cognate antigen is unknown. Data came from immunoSEQ multiplex PCR; TCRdb stores just in-frame clones and leaves some out. This table has about 10,000 clones, 65% to 85% appearing once. The sample is drawn from a study of regulatory dendritic cells for organ transplantation. Overall study findings and caveats: Memory CD8+ clonal expansion seemed more limited with regulatory than mature dendritic cells. The most alloreactive TCR clonotypes were found in resting memory CD8+ cells. Naive T cells showed high diversity, memory cells less, memory CD8+ least.

Allogeneic regulatory or mature dendritic cells were co-cultured for more than 4 days with CFSE-labeled sorted T cells at 1:10. Memory T cells were CD45RO+, naive were CD45RA+, sorted by FACS. The specimen sequenced was memory CD4+ T cells from blood cultured with dendritic cells. Subset specified: CD45RO+ memory T cells. The sequence was collected from a human donor in good health.

This CDR3 reads CASSPSTDYAGELFF. CDR3 sequence (DNA): TGTGCCAGCAGCCCCTCAACTGACTACGCCGGGGAGCTGTTTTTT. This chain links TRBV5-4 with TRBJ2-2, with D possibly matching TRBD2 (5 bases). Germline values: CDR1 SGHNT, CDR2 YYREEE (reference sequence). Between the trimmed V and J ends, which lost 4 bases and 6 bases, there was a span of 16 bases. This CDR3 contains 15 residues.